Below are 32 T cell receptor beta chains sequenced from a single sample in a study of graft-versus-host responses after intestinal transplantation. These receptors have no known antigen. Profiled with immunoSEQ multiplex PCR; TCRdb holds only in-frame clones, not every one. Seen here are 30,000 to 45,000 clones, more than 85% observed once, and the top ten hold about 20%. Sample: unstimulated CD8+ T cells sorted from spleen or lymph node cells, taken before transplant. Source of these receptors: a human donor who was the organ donor for an intestinal transplant.

This chain uses TRBV11-1 with TRBJ2-2, with 8 positions matching TRBD1. With 6 bases clipped from V and 6 bases from J, the junction kept 3 bases outside the gene matches. Germline assignment: CDR1 SGHAT and CDR2 FQDESV (reference sequence). The CDR3 is 13 amino acids. Here the CDR3 reads CASRAGGSGELFF. The CDR3 DNA follows: TGTGCCAGCAGAGCAGGGGGCTCCGGGGAGCTGTTTTTT. Using reference TRBV11-1 and TRBJ2-2 for the parts outside the CDR3, the full variable domain is EAEVAQSPRYKITEKSQAVAFWCDPISGHATLYWYRQILGQGPELLVQFQDESVVDDSQLPKDRFSAERLKGVDSTLKIQPAELGDSAMYLCASRAGGSGELFFGEGSRLTVL.

This chain connects TRBV12-5 to TRBJ2-3, with D hard to call. Trimming took 0 bases from V and 2 from J, leaving 12 bases between them. CDR3 length equals 16 residues. Germline CDR1 and CDR2: LGHNT and FRNRAP. CDR3 nucleotide sequence: TGTGCTAGTGGTTTGGTACTTGCGGAGACCACAGATACGCAGTATTTT. Its translation is CASGLVLAETTDTQYF.

In its sample, this clone was seen a few times. This chain joins TRBV19 and TRBJ2-3; perhaps TRBD2 as D (6 bases). CDR3 length: 13 residues. CDR1 LNHDA and CDR2 SQIVND come from the germline V gene (reference sequence). Trimming stripped 8 bases from V and 0 bases from J, with 9 bases between. The CDR3 DNA reads TGTGCCAGTGCCAGCGGGAGCACAGATACGCAGTATTTT. Amino acids: CASASGSTDTQYF.

The chain recombines TRBV9 with TRBJ2-2; 8 nucleotides align to TRBD2. The trim removed 0 bases at V and 1 base at J, leaving 2 bases unmatched. The CDR3 covers 16 residues. Germline V lookup: CDR1 SGDLS, CDR2 YYNGEE. DNA of the CDR3: TGTGCCAGCAGCGTAGTAGCGGGGCTGAACACCGGGGAGCTGTTTTTT. It encodes CASSVVAGLNTGELFF.

With regard to this clone: The same CDR3 also results from other DNA sequences found in this sample. The chain recombines TRBV27 with TRBJ2-1, with TRBD2 identical over 12 bases. The CDR3 extends over 15 amino acids. V dropped 2 bases and J dropped 5; count of bases not matched to a gene: 1. Looked up from germline, CDR1 is MNHEY and CDR2 is SMNVEV (reference sequence). The CDR3 DNA is TGTGCCAGCAGTTTAGGACTAGCGGGGCACAATGAGCAGTTCTTC. It translates to CASSLGLAGHNEQFF.

V usage is TRBV28 and J usage is TRBJ2-1, with 8 bases matching TRBD2. Trimming removed 9 bases from V and 7 bases from J; junction bases left unmatched: 14. CDR1 is MDHEN and CDR2 is SYDVKM in the germline V gene. The CDR3 has 15 amino acids. CDR3 DNA: TGTGCCAGTCTTCGATGGAGCGGGAGAGGGAATGAGCAGTTCTTC. Translated, it gives CASLRWSGRGNEQFF. Drawing the rest from reference TRBV28 and TRBJ2-1, the complete variable domain is DVKVTQSSRYLVKRTGEKVFLECVQDMDHENMFWYRQDPGLGLRLIYFSYDVKMKEKGDIPEGYSVSREKKERFSLILESASTNQTSMYLCASLRWSGRGNEQFFGPGTRLTVL.

V usage is TRBV28 and J usage is TRBJ2-1, with D possibly being TRBD1 (6 bases). The CDR3 has 14 amino acids. In germline, CDR1 is MDHEN, CDR2 SYDVKM. Trimming pared 6 bases from V and 2 bases from J, leaving 11 bases between. CDR3 sequence (DNA): TGTGCCAGCAGCGAGACAGGAACCTACAATGAGCAGTTCTTC. This encodes CASSETGTYNEQFF.

The rearrangement joins TRBV6-5 to TRBJ2-7, with 7 bases matching TRBD2. Germline CDR1 MNHEY, CDR2 SVGAGI. V shed 2 bases and J 2 bases; nucleotides not matched to a gene: 9. The CDR3 loop spans 16 amino acids. The CDR3, as DNA: TGTGCCAGCAGTTACGCCTTGAGCGGGGCCCCCTACGAGCAGTACTTC. Translation: CASSYALSGAPYEQYF.

The CDR3 protein is CASGLEGQPQHF. The CDR3 DNA reads as TGTGCTAGTGGTTTGGAGGGCCAGCCCCAGCATTTT. The V call is TRBV12-5, the J call TRBJ1-5; D remains ambiguous. The CDR3 sequence is 12 residues long. Germline CDR1 LGHNT, CDR2 FRNRAP. V was trimmed by 1 base and J by 7 bases, leaving 5 bases between them.

This chain links TRBV7-8 with TRBJ2-7; 10 nucleotides line up with TRBD1. Germline CDR1 and CDR2: SGHVS and FQNEAQ. The CDR3 is made up of 15 amino acids. With 5 bases clipped from V and 3 bases from J, the junction kept 7 bases outside the gene matches. The CDR3 nucleotides read TGTGCCAGCAGCCCTACGGGACAGGGGCTCTACGAGCAGTACTTC. This gives the protein CASSPTGQGLYEQYF.

This clone is categorized as medium-sized. The chain uses TRBV2 and TRBJ1-2, with TRBD1 identical over 7 bases. CDR1 SNHLY and CDR2 FYNNEI come from the germline V gene. J gave up 7 bases and V 9 bases, and 2 bases lay outside the gene matches. This CDR3 is 10 amino acids long. CDR3 amino acids: CARQGFGYTF. In DNA form, the CDR3 reads TGTGCCAGACAGGGGTTTGGCTACACCTTC.

The chain is built from TRBV13 and TRBJ2-1, with a weak D call TRBD1 (5 bases). Germline V CDR1 and CDR2: PRHDT, FYEKMQ (reference sequence). Trimming took off 5 bases at V and 8 bases at J, with 13 bases between the two ends. CDR3 length: 13 amino acids. The CDR3 region is CASSGARVHEQFF. In nucleotides, the CDR3 is TGTGCCAGCAGCGGGGCCAGGGTCCATGAGCAGTTCTTC. The entire variable domain, with the rest obtained from reference TRBV13 and TRBJ2-1, is as follows: AAGVIQSPRHLIKEKRETATLKCYPIPRHDTVYWYQQGPGQDPQFLISFYEKMQSDKGSIPDRFSAQQFSDYHSELNMSSLELGDSALYFCASSGARVHEQFFGPGTRLTVL.

This sequence joins TRBV28 and TRBJ1-2; 7 bases align to TRBD1. The CDR3 loop spans 14 amino acids. CDR1 is MDHEN, CDR2 SYDVKM, per germline. The junction had 8 bases not matched to a gene; V was cut back by 7 bases and J by 3 bases. The CDR3 DNA reads as TGTGCCAGCACCAACCGCACAGGGGACTATGGCTACACCTTC. This codes for CASTNRTGDYGYTF.

J is TRBJ2-7 and V is TRBV7-9, with 8 nucleotides matching TRBD2. After removal of 3 bases from V and 4 bases from J, the junction contained 5 bases not matched to a gene. This CDR3 region has 14 residues. Germline V gene data show CDR1 as SEHNR and CDR2 as FQNEAQ (reference sequence). CDR3 residues: CASSFKAGAYEQYF. The CDR3 DNA is TGTGCCAGCAGCTTTAAAGCGGGAGCTTACGAGCAGTACTTC.

The chain is built from TRBV30 and TRBJ1-2, with TRBD1 identical over 10 bases. CDR3 length equals 13 residues. The junction had 5 bases not matched to a gene; V was cut back by 4 bases and J by 6 bases. Germline lookup yields CDR1 GTSNPN and CDR2 SVGIG (reference sequence). CDR3 sequence reads: CAWTFGQGDGYTF. CDR3 nucleotide sequence: TGTGCCTGGACCTTCGGACAGGGGGATGGCTACACCTTC.

The chain uses TRBV9 and TRBJ2-1; maybe TRBD1 (5 bases). Germline values: CDR1 SGDLS, CDR2 YYNGEE. The CDR3 has 15 residues. Trimming removed 0 bases at V and 0 bases at J, with 7 bases between. CDR3 in amino acids: CASSVVDSSYNEQFF. The CDR3 region has the DNA TGTGCCAGCAGCGTAGTCGACAGCTCCTACAATGAGCAGTTCTTC.

The chain combines TRBV25-1 with TRBJ1-1; no clear D. Trimming shortened V by 3 bases and J by 5 bases, and 10 bases separated the two germline ends. The CDR3 consists of 13 residues. The V gene's germline CDR1 is MGHDK and CDR2 SYGVNS. The CDR3 reads CASSEWPNTEAFF. The CDR3 DNA reads as TGTGCCAGCAGTGAGTGGCCTAATACTGAAGCTTTCTTT.

The chain carries TRBV28 and TRBJ2-7; D call uncertain. The length of the CDR3 is 15 residues. Germline CDR1 reads MDHEN; CDR2 reads SYDVKM. V was shortened by 5 bases and J by 2 bases, with 16 bases between the two germline ends. The CDR3 sequence is CASSPVTLGPYEQYF. DNA for the CDR3: TGTGCCAGCAGTCCCGTTACCTTAGGGCCCTACGAGCAGTACTTC.

In DNA, the CDR3 is TGTGCCAGCAGCTTAGCGGTTAGTAGCTGGGAGACCCAGTACTTC. Protein sequence: CASSLAVSSWETQYF. The chain links TRBV7-9 to TRBJ2-5; D not resolved. V was shortened by 0 bases and J by 5 bases, with 13 bases between the two germline ends. CDR3 length equals 15 residues. Germline V CDR1 and CDR2: SEHNR, FQNEAQ (reference sequence).

The table lists this clone with a count of one. The chain links TRBV4-1 to TRBJ1-2, with no clear D. Trimming pared 3 bases from V and 8 bases from J, leaving 10 bases between. The germline V gene encodes CDR1 MGHRA and CDR2 YSYEKL. CDR3 length: 12 amino acids. CDR3 bases: TGCGCCAGCAGCCAGGACGGTAGCGGCTACACCTTC. This translates into CASSQDGSGYTF.

The rearrangement joins TRBV14 to TRBJ1-2; no reliable D call. Germline values: CDR1 SGHDN, CDR2 FVKESK. CDR3 size: 16 residues. V was pared by 1 base and J by 0 bases, with 12 bases between. The CDR3 sequence: CASSQGLTPPNYGYTF. The CDR3 DNA reads as TGTGCCAGCAGCCAAGGCCTGACCCCTCCTAACTATGGCTACACCTTC.

The rearrangement links TRBV15 to TRBJ1-3; D is unresolved. The length of the CDR3 is 15 residues. CDR1 is LNHNV and CDR2 is YYDKDF in the germline V gene (reference sequence). Deletions cut 1 base from V and 0 bases from J, with 7 bases between. CDR3 sequence (DNA): TGTGCCACCAGCAGAGGGCAAAACTCTGGAAACACCATATATTTT. Translated: CATSRGQNSGNTIYF.

The chain uses TRBV4-3 and TRBJ1-2, with 8 bases aligning to TRBD1. This CDR3 has 17 residues. The J segment lost 8 bases and the V segment lost 3 bases, leaving 17 bases of the junction unmatched. Per the germline V gene, CDR1 is LGHNA and CDR2 is YSLEER. The CDR3 sequence is CASSQDRQGNVPLGYTF. The CDR3 DNA reads TGCGCCAGCAGCCAGGACCGACAGGGGAACGTGCCGTTGGGCTACACCTTC.

This chain links TRBV25-1 with TRBJ2-1; no clear D gene. Germline V gene sequence: CDR1 MGHDK, CDR2 SYGVNS. The V end lost 4 bases, the J end lost 0 bases, and 13 bases lay between the germline ends. The CDR3 length is 16 residues. The CDR3: CASSALRFDSYNEQFF. CDR3 nucleotides: TGTGCCAGCAGTGCCCTCAGGTTTGACTCCTACAATGAGCAGTTCTTC.

This clone has a single count. The chain links TRBV4-1 to TRBJ2-7, with unresolved D. V was cut by 1 base and J by 3 bases, with 7 bases left in between. The V gene's germline CDR1 is MGHRA and CDR2 YSYEKL. The CDR3 has 13 amino acids. CDR3 protein: CASSQGVGYEQYF. The CDR3 DNA follows: TGCGCCAGCAGCCAAGGTGTCGGCTACGAGCAGTACTTC.

J is TRBJ2-5 and V is TRBV19; the D is unclear. V was shortened by 5 bases and J by 3 bases, with 16 bases between the two germline ends. The CDR3 contains 15 residues. Germline V CDR1 and CDR2: LNHDA, SQIVND (reference sequence). CDR3 protein: CASSPTPDLEETQYF. The CDR3 DNA reads TGTGCCAGTAGTCCAACCCCTGACTTAGAAGAGACCCAGTACTTC.

This sequence joins TRBV5-1 and TRBJ1-1, with unresolved D. There are 13 residues in the CDR3. Per germline, CDR1 SGHRS and CDR2 YFSETQ. The V and J ends lost 5 bases and 3 bases respectively, with 11 bases between them. CDR3 coding DNA: TGCGCCAGCAGGTGGGTAGAGGACACTGAAGCTTTCTTT. Translating gives CASRWVEDTEAFF.

The rearrangement uses TRBV28 and TRBJ2-7, with 9 bases matching TRBD2. The J segment lost 4 bases and the V segment lost 5 bases, leaving 9 bases of the junction unmatched. Germline V lookup: CDR1 MDHEN, CDR2 SYDVKM. There are 15 residues in the CDR3. This CDR3 is CASSPYSGSWYEQYF. Here the CDR3 DNA reads TGTGCCAGCAGTCCCTATAGCGGGAGCTGGTACGAGCAGTACTTC.

This clone was recorded once. The chain links TRBV4-3 to TRBJ1-2; no firm D call. Germline CDR1 is LGHNA and CDR2 is YSLEER. CDR3 length: 13 amino acids. V shed 2 bases and J shed 4 bases, with 8 bases lying between them. In DNA, the CDR3 is TGCGCCAGCAGCCAACGAACCTTCTATGGCTACACCTTC. Protein: CASSQRTFYGYTF.

This clone was picked up a small number of times. The chain is built from TRBV19 and TRBJ2-7; 7 nucleotides line up with TRBD1. J lost 0 bases, V lost 6 bases, and 2 bases had no gene match. Germline V gives CDR1 LNHDA, CDR2 SQIVND (reference sequence). The CDR3 has 13 residues. CDR3 sequence: CASRDRSSYEQYF. CDR3 coding DNA: TGTGCCAGTAGGGACAGGAGCTCCTACGAGCAGTACTTC.

Worth noting for this clone: The junction and the germline gene differ at one end; a read error may be behind it. This chain connects TRBV7-7 to TRBJ2-5; D possibly corresponds to TRBD2 (5 bases). Germline lookup yields CDR1 SSHAT and CDR2 FNYEAQ (reference sequence). CDR3 size: 13 residues. The CDR3 spells CASSLALGETQYF. The DNA of the CDR3 is TGTGCTAGCAGCTTAGCGTTGGGGGAGACCCAGTACTTC.

This sequence joins TRBV28 and TRBJ2-1; D possibly corresponds to TRBD1 (5 bases). This CDR3 has 16 residues. Per germline, CDR1 MDHEN and CDR2 SYDVKM. The V end lost 7 bases, the J end lost 5 bases, and 21 bases lay between the germline ends. This CDR3 reads CASTASGPQVHNEQFF. The DNA of the CDR3 is TGTGCCAGCACCGCGTCAGGGCCCCAAGTGCACAATGAGCAGTTCTTC.